The 30 T cell receptor beta chains listed next were all sequenced from one sample in a study of shared clonotypes between healthy human individuals. Assay used: immunoSEQ multiplex PCR; TCRdb lists only in-frame clones, some missing. The data contain some 2,000,000 clones, over 85% of them singletons. Sequenced input: naive CD4+ T cells sorted from blood. The subset was: CD45RA+ positively selected. The receptors originated from a man between 18 and 29 years old in good health.

The V gene is TRBV10-3, the J gene TRBJ2-1; D tentatively reads TRBD1 or TRBD2 (6 bases each). The V and J ends lost 2 bases and 6 bases respectively, with 17 bases between them. Looked up from germline, CDR1 is ENHRY and CDR2 is SYGVKD. This CDR3 contains 16 residues. CDR3: CAISEDAGQIANEQFF. CDR3 sequence (DNA): TGTGCCATCAGTGAGGATGCGGGACAAATTGCCAATGAGCAGTTCTTC.

In its sample, this clone was seen once. The chain employs TRBV5-6 and TRBJ1-4, with TRBD1 identical over 7 bases. Trimming took 4 bases from V and 6 from J; bases not matched to a gene: 6. Germline V gene data show CDR1 as SGHDT and CDR2 as YYEEEE. This CDR3 has 14 amino acids. As DNA, the CDR3 is TGTGCCAGCAGCGAGACAGGGCGGGATGAAAAACTGTTTTTT. It yields the protein CASSETGRDEKLFF.

The chain employs TRBV7-8 and TRBJ2-7; D not resolved. CDR3 length equals 14 residues. Trimming stripped 2 bases from V and 2 bases from J, with 10 bases between. Per germline, CDR1 SGHVS and CDR2 FQNEAQ. CDR3: CASSLFPGPYEQYF. For the CDR3, the DNA is TGTGCCAGCAGCTTATTTCCAGGCCCCTACGAGCAGTACTTC. The variable domain in full, completed from reference TRBV7-8 and TRBJ2-7, reads GAGVSQSPRYKVAKRGQDVALRCDPISGHVSLFWYQQALGQGPEFLTYFQNEAQLDKSGLPSDRFFAERPEGSVSTLKIQRTQQEDSAVYLCASSLFPGPYEQYFGPGTRLTVT.

V is TRBV11-2 and J is TRBJ2-1; TRBD2 matches 8 bases. Trimming cost V 1 base and J 7 bases; bases outside gene matches: 6. The CDR3 has 15 amino acids. Germline CDR1 is SGHAT and CDR2 is FQNNGV. CDR3 residues: CASSLGTSRANEQFF. CDR3 in DNA: TGTGCCAGCAGCTTAGGGACTAGCCGCGCGAATGAGCAGTTCTTC.

This clone has a single count. The chain has TRBV2 and TRBJ2-7, with a possible D match to TRBD1 (5 bases). Looked up from germline, CDR1 is SNHLY and CDR2 is FYNNEI. The CDR3 extends over 13 amino acids. Trimming removed 3 bases at V and 6 bases at J, with 12 bases between. The CDR3 nucleotides read TGTGCCAGCAGTGATGGCAGGGTGGCCGAGCAGTACTTC. Its protein product is CASSDGRVAEQYF.

J is TRBJ2-3 and V is TRBV5-4; 12 bases map to TRBD2. The CDR3 extends over 18 amino acids. Looked up from germline, CDR1 is SGHNT and CDR2 is YYREEE (reference sequence). V lost 4 bases and J lost 1; bases outside the gene matches: 10. This chain's CDR3 is CASSVGARLAGGTDTQYF. The CDR3 nucleotides read TGTGCCAGCAGCGTTGGGGCGCGACTAGCGGGAGGCACAGATACGCAGTATTTT.

V usage is TRBV11-2 and J usage is TRBJ2-5; D call uncertain. The V end lost 0 bases, the J end lost 5 bases, and 10 bases lay between the germline ends. Germline V lookup: CDR1 SGHAT, CDR2 FQNNGV. The CDR3 runs to 14 residues. As DNA, the CDR3 is TGTGCCAGCAGCTTAGATCCCGGGTCGGAGACCCAGTACTTC. Amino acid sequence: CASSLDPGSETQYF.

The rearrangement links TRBV27 to TRBJ2-1; D is uncertain. The CDR3 totals 12 residues. The germline V and J ends were trimmed by 3 bases and 11 bases, with 11 bases remaining between them. CDR1 is MNHEY and CDR2 is SMNVEV in the germline V gene (reference sequence). CDR3 coding DNA: TGTGCCAGCAGTTTGACTCCGGAGCAGCAGTTCTTC. Its protein product is CASSLTPEQQFF.

The V call is TRBV5-4, the J call TRBJ1-1, with TRBD1 identical over 7 bases. Unmatched junction bases numbered 5, after V lost 2 bases and J lost 4 bases. The germline V gene has CDR1 SGHNT and CDR2 YYREEE (reference sequence). The CDR3 totals 14 residues. For the CDR3, the DNA is TGTGCCAGCAGCTTAGGAGGGGGCCGCACTGAAGCTTTCTTT. Its translation: CASSLGGGRTEAFF.

V usage is TRBV15 and J usage is TRBJ1-3, with D uncertain. Trimming left V 8 bases short and J 2 bases short, with 7 bases between. Germline V lookup: CDR1 LNHNV, CDR2 YYDKDF (reference sequence). This CDR3 spans 12 amino acids. CDR3 loop: CATAGAGNTIYF. The CDR3 DNA is TGTGCCACCGCAGGAGCTGGAAACACCATATATTTT.

Notes on this clone: At the DNA level, this CDR3 is encoded by other sequences in the same sample as well. The genes are TRBV19 and TRBJ2-5; 8 bases line up with TRBD1. Germline-derived CDR1 and CDR2 are LNHDA and SQIVND (reference sequence). J was trimmed by 5 bases and V by 8 bases; bases with no gene match: 7. CDR3 length equals 13 residues. The CDR3 reads CASSKNRGETQYF. Here the CDR3 DNA reads TGTGCCAGTTCCAAAAACAGGGGGGAGACCCAGTACTTC.

The chain recombines TRBV27 with TRBJ2-2, with TRBD1 identical over 8 bases. Germline CDR1 and CDR2: MNHEY and SMNVEV (reference sequence). Trimming took 5 bases from V and 6 from J; bases not matched to a gene: 8. The CDR3 length is 15 residues. The CDR3 sequence: CASSHRGIAPGELFF. The DNA for the CDR3 is TGTGCCAGCAGTCACAGGGGGATAGCGCCCGGGGAGCTGTTTTTT.

The chain links TRBV13 to TRBJ1-5; D call uncertain. The V and J ends lost 6 bases and 4 bases respectively, with 19 bases between them. The length of the CDR3 is 16 residues. Germline assignment: CDR1 PRHDT and CDR2 FYEKMQ (reference sequence). The CDR3 is CASSPRPGSGNQPQHF. In DNA form, the CDR3 reads TGTGCCAGCAGTCCCCGACCGGGGTCGGGAAATCAGCCCCAGCATTTT.

J is TRBJ2-2 and V is TRBV4-1; D is unclear. The V and J ends lost 3 bases and 7 bases respectively, with 9 bases between them. Germline V gene lookup returns CDR1 MGHRA and CDR2 YSYEKL. The CDR3 is 13 residues long. The CDR3 region has the DNA TGCGCCAGCAGCCACGTACCGAGCGGGGAGCTGTTTTTT. Amino acids: CASSHVPSGELFF.

The V gene is TRBV18, the J gene TRBJ2-7; 10 bases line up with TRBD1. This CDR3 spans 13 amino acids. Germline CDR1 is KGHSH and CDR2 is LQKENI. With 8 bases clipped from V and 6 bases from J, the junction kept 7 bases outside the gene matches. Here the CDR3 reads CASQGQGNGEQYF. DNA for the CDR3: TGTGCCAGCCAGGGACAGGGGAACGGCGAGCAGTACTTC.

The CDR3 spells CASSSSGKLFF. For the CDR3, the DNA is TGTGCCAGCAGCTCTTCGGGAAAACTGTTTTTT. The chain joins TRBV13 to TRBJ1-4; D is uncertain. The CDR3 length is 11 residues. Germline CDR1 and CDR2: PRHDT and FYEKMQ (reference sequence). Trimming removed 4 bases from V and 10 bases from J, with 7 bases in between. Full variable domain (rest looked up from reference TRBV13 and TRBJ1-4): AAGVIQSPRHLIKEKRETATLKCYPIPRHDTVYWYQQGPGQDPQFLISFYEKMQSDKGSIPDRFSAQQFSDYHSELNMSSLELGDSALYFCASSSSGKLFFGSGTQLSVL.

V usage is TRBV5-6 and J usage is TRBJ2-7, with D possibly TRBD1 on 5 matching bases. There are 14 residues in the CDR3. With 1 base removed from V and 5 bases from J, the gap between germline ends came to 13 bases. CDR1 and CDR2 from the germline V gene are SGHDT and YYEEEE. CDR3 nucleotides: TGTGCCAGCAGCTTGAGGGGCGGTCGGAACGAGCAGTACTTC. Its protein product is CASSLRGGRNEQYF.

V gene TRBV9 combines with J gene TRBJ2-5, with D perhaps being TRBD1 or TRBD2 (6 bases each). The CDR3 is made up of 20 amino acids. The germline CDR1 and CDR2 sequences are SGDLS and YYNGEE. Trimming shortened V by 3 bases and J by 4 bases, and 31 bases separated the two germline ends. In DNA, the CDR3 is TGTGCCAGCAGCGCCCGAGCCCGGGGGCGAAACCAAAAGTCTGGAGAGACCCAGTACTTC. Translation gives CASSARARGRNQKSGETQYF.

This clone was observed a handful of times. The V call is TRBV5-1, the J call TRBJ1-3; 9 nucleotides agree with TRBD1. The length of the CDR3 is 15 residues. Trimming at V came to 4 bases and at J to 4 bases, leaving 6 bases not matched to a gene. The germline V gene has CDR1 SGHRS and CDR2 YFSETQ. The CDR3 bases are TGCGCCAGCAGCCGTCGGACAGGGGAGGGAAACACCATATATTTT. This encodes CASSRRTGEGNTIYF.

This clone came up once. The CDR3 loop is CASSVADSYEQYF. CDR3 sequence (DNA): TGTGCCAGCAGTGTTGCGGACTCCTACGAGCAGTACTTC. The chain recombines TRBV2 with TRBJ2-7; D gene uncertain. Trimming stripped 4 bases from V and 0 bases from J, with 7 bases between. Per germline, CDR1 SNHLY and CDR2 FYNNEI. This CDR3 spans 13 amino acids.

The chain uses TRBV7-2 and TRBJ2-2, with D perhaps matching TRBD1 (6 bases). This CDR3 has 17 residues. CDR1 is SGHTA, CDR2 FQGNSA, per germline. The V end was cut by 4 bases, the J end by 1 base, with 16 bases between. CDR3 protein: CASSWRGTPGNTGELFF. CDR3 nucleotide sequence: TGTGCCAGCAGCTGGCGAGGGACACCGGGGAACACCGGGGAGCTGTTTTTT. The full variable domain, its missing parts supplied by reference TRBV7-2 and TRBJ2-2, is GAGVSQSPSNKVTEKGKDVELRCDPISGHTALYWYRQSLGQGLEFLIYFQGNSAPDKSGLPSDRFSAERTGGSVSTLTIQRTQQEDSAVYLCASSWRGTPGNTGELFFGEGSRLTVL.

The rearrangement uses TRBV30 and TRBJ2-3; D unresolved. The CDR3 is 15 residues long. The germline V gene has CDR1 GTSNPN and CDR2 SVGIG (reference sequence). V gave up 2 bases and J gave up 1 base, with 13 bases separating them. The CDR3 nucleotides are TGTGCCTGGAGTCCGGTTGTAGGACGCACAGATACGCAGTATTTT. It specifies CAWSPVVGRTDTQYF.

This chain joins TRBV15 and TRBJ2-3; D remains unclear. The ends were cut back, 0 bases at V and 4 bases at J, with 8 bases in the middle. Per germline, CDR1 LNHNV and CDR2 YYDKDF (reference sequence). There are 14 residues in the CDR3. The DNA for the CDR3 is TGTGCCACCAGCAGAGATGACGTCTCAGATACGCAGTATTTT. It specifies CATSRDDVSDTQYF.

CDR3 sequence reads: CAWSPQGSGNTIYF. The DNA of the CDR3 is TGTGCCTGGAGTCCCCAGGGTTCTGGAAACACCATATATTTT. The chain employs TRBV30 and TRBJ1-3; D possibly corresponds to TRBD1 (5 bases). V lost 2 bases and J lost 1, with 9 bases in between. Germline V gene data show CDR1 as GTSNPN and CDR2 as SVGIG (reference sequence). The CDR3 is made up of 14 amino acids.

J is TRBJ2-1 and V is TRBV7-2; the match to TRBD2 covers 14 bases. The V gene's germline CDR1 is SGHTA and CDR2 FQGNSA. The CDR3 covers 18 residues. V lost 4 bases and J lost 4; bases outside the gene matches: 9. CDR3 protein: CASSSRPGLAGVYNEQFF. The CDR3 bases are TGTGCCAGCAGCTCCCGACCGGGACTAGCGGGAGTATACAATGAGCAGTTCTTC.

The J gene is TRBJ2-5, the V gene TRBV7-2; D gene uncertain. The V end lost 1 base, the J end lost 1 base, and 10 bases lay between the germline ends. The V gene's germline CDR1 is SGHTA and CDR2 FQGNSA. The CDR3 covers 15 residues. DNA of the CDR3: TGTGCCAGCAGCTTAGAGGTGGGCTTCCAAGAGACCCAGTACTTC. Amino acids: CASSLEVGFQETQYF.

The chain joins TRBV7-2 to TRBJ1-3; possible D gene TRBD1, 5 bases. CDR1 and CDR2 (germline): SGHTA, FQGNSA. V was shortened by 1 base and J by 3 bases, with 16 bases between the two germline ends. The CDR3 contains 17 residues. Here the CDR3 DNA reads TGTGCCAGCAGCTTAGGAAGGGTCGGACAAGATGGAAACACCATATATTTT. It is translated as CASSLGRVGQDGNTIYF. The variable domain in full, with the rest retrieved from reference TRBV7-2 and TRBJ1-3, is GAGVSQSPSNKVTEKGKDVELRCDPISGHTALYWYRQSLGQGLEFLIYFQGNSAPDKSGLPSDRFSAERTGGSVSTLTIQRTQQEDSAVYLCASSLGRVGQDGNTIYFGEGSWLTVV.

V and J are TRBV11-2 and TRBJ1-2; 9 bases fit TRBD1. Germline V lookup: CDR1 SGHAT, CDR2 FQNNGV. The CDR3 loop spans 17 amino acids. With V trimmed by 4 bases and J by 3 bases, 12 bases remained unmatched. The CDR3 sequence is CASSSLPGQGGDYGYTF. The CDR3, as DNA: TGTGCCAGCAGCTCCCTTCCGGGACAGGGTGGTGACTATGGCTACACCTTC.

Remarks on this clone: This specimen includes other DNA sequences encoding the same CDR3. The chain joins TRBV28 to TRBJ1-2; no definite D call. The CDR3 is made up of 12 amino acids. The V end was cut by 4 bases, the J end by 4 bases, with 7 bases between. Looked up from germline, CDR1 is MDHEN and CDR2 is SYDVKM. The CDR3 region has the DNA TGTGCCAGCAGTTCCCCTGCCTATGGCTACACCTTC. Its protein product is CASSSPAYGYTF.

The V call is TRBV6-6, the J call TRBJ1-1; the D is unclear. V lost 0 bases and J 6 bases, leaving 8 bases between the germline ends. Germline assignment: CDR1 MNHNY and CDR2 SVGAGI (reference sequence). The CDR3 extends over 13 amino acids. Here the CDR3 DNA reads TGTGCCAGCAGTTACTCGTTAAGCGCTGAAGCTTTCTTT. Its translation is CASSYSLSAEAFF.